Shown below are 2 T cell receptor beta chains from a single sample sequenced in a study of beta chain features in type 1 diabetes. Study conclusions and caveats: Within each of all four CD4+ subsets, Type 1 diabetes patients had TCRB CDR3s that were moderately but significantly shorter.

Reverse transcribing all isolated RNA meant expressed TCRB transcripts were sequenced. Clones were read by immunoSEQ multiplex PCR, and TCRdb kept only the in-frame ones, dropping some. The sample has around 360,000 clones, roughly an eighth seen once; the top ten hold around 0.0099%. Antigens of these TCRs are unknown. The sequencing sample was made of naive CD4+ T cells from blood. The receptor set was obtained from a woman between 18 and 29 years old with type 1 diabetes.

The chain has TRBV4-2 and TRBJ1-2, with TRBD1 matching 8 bases. The CDR3 runs 16 residues. V dropped 3 bases and J dropped 6; count of bases not matched to a gene: 12. Per the germline V gene, CDR1 is LGHNA and CDR2 is YNFKEQ. The CDR3 region has the DNA TGTGCCAGCAGCCACGTAGACAGGGGAAGGGAGAATGGCTACACCTTC. This codes for CASSHVDRGRENGYTF.

The CDR3 protein is CASSPFGPDRGSFGAKNIQYF. Written as DNA, the CDR3 is TGTGCCAGCAGCCCTTTTGGCCCGGACAGGGGGTCATTTGGGGCCAAAAACATTCAGTACTTC. The chain couples TRBV7-6 to TRBJ2-4; TRBD1 matches 10 bases. CDR1 and CDR2 from the germline V gene are SGHVS and FNYEAQ. V lost 5 bases, J lost 1 base, and 20 bases stayed unmatched. CDR3 length equals 21 residues.